This T cell receptor (beta chain) is from a study of Tregs in tolerant kidney transplant recipients. Study-level background: Related graft donors supplied nonmyeloablative bone marrow transplants, and mixed chimerism was transient.

Of note for this clone: Its antigen is undetermined.

The CDR3 contains 16 residues. Germline lookup yields CDR1 MDHEN and CDR2 SYDVKM. The V and J ends lost 5 bases and 5 bases, in that order; junction bases with no gene match: 11. Sequencing was performed with immunoSEQ multiplex PCR; in TCRdb, only in-frame clones are kept and a portion is missing. Of 90,000 to 130,000 clones in the sample, roughly 90% are singletons; the top ten hold 0.34%. Unstimulated Tregs (CD4+CD25+CD127-) and CD4+CD25- non-Tregs were sorted from PBMCs. The study's findings and limits: Few patients were studied, so findings need validation in larger groups. This study did not directly address biological reproducibility.

The specimen was CD4+ T cells from blood, collected before the transplant. The sequence was collected from a human donor who received a combined kidney and bone marrow transplant. The chain is built from TRBV28 and TRBJ2-3, with TRBD2 identical over 9 bases. In nucleotides, the CDR3 is TGTGCCAGCAGTGGGCTATTTAGCGGGAGTGAAGATACGCAGTATTTT. Translating it yields CASSGLFSGSEDTQYF.